This T cell receptor (beta chain) was captured by sequencing in a study of blood T cell repertoires in COVID-19. About the study: The cDNA or gDNA used as material had been derived from T cells, B-cell-depleted T cells, or PBMCs.

As originally analysed: For nucleated cells, counts were estimated from reference gene primer amplification. The protocol was immunoSEQ multiplex PCR, while the TCRdb copy is restricted to in-frame clones and leaves out a portion. V and J calls and clone size follow that table, whereas D and trimming were derived from the DNA. The repertoire consists of 100,000 to 150,000 clones, with more than 75% occurring once and the leading ten covering 1.5%. Trimming at V came to 2 bases and at J to 0 bases, leaving 1 base not matched to a gene. Germline V gives CDR1 SGHKS, CDR2 YYEKEE (reference sequence). The CDR3 covers 16 residues.

The specimen was peripheral blood. The chain joins TRBV5-5 to TRBJ2-1; TRBD1 matches at 11 bases. This clonotype was sampled from a human donor in a cohort sampled during active COVID-19. The CDR3 protein is CASSLGQGASYNEQFF. The CDR3 nucleotides read TGTGCCAGCAGCTTAGGACAGGGGGCCTCCTACAATGAGCAGTTCTTC.